A selection of T cell receptor beta chains follows, all from one sample in a study of OX40 agonist ivuxolimab in advanced cancers. Measured with immunoSEQ multiplex PCR; TCRdb has only the in-frame clones, and not every one. Of some 150,000 clones detected, 90% appear once; the ten largest clones hold 0.9% to 1.2%. The input for sequencing was CD4+ or CD8+ T cells sorted from blood, taken in a trial of the OX40 agonist ivuxolimab. The origin of the receptors is an adult with an advanced solid tumor such as melanoma, head and neck, liver or kidney cancer. Each CDR3 is given with its conserved first and last residue. The order of the fields is D gene, J gene, clone size, V gene, CDR3 DNA, CDR3 protein. D genes are given only for firm matches. The listing skips clone size in some rows; elsewhere it reads once, few, many or a size class.

d_call: NA
j_call: TRBJ1-1
clone_size: NA
v_call: TRBV12-5
cdr3_nt: TGTGCTAATCAGGGATTGAACACTGAAGCTTTCTTT
cdr3_aa: CANQGLNTEAFF

d_call: NA
j_call: TRBJ1-1
clone_size: NA
v_call: TRBV11-3
cdr3_nt: TGTGCCAGCAGCTTAGGGGTCAGGGAGGGAATGAACACTGAAGCTTTCTTT
cdr3_aa: CASSLGVREGMNTEAFF

d_call: NA
j_call: TRBJ1-1
clone_size: NA
v_call: TRBV7-8
cdr3_nt: TGTGCCAGCAGCTTAGACGGCACTGAAGCTTTCTTT
cdr3_aa: CASSLDGTEAFF

d_call: TRBD2
j_call: TRBJ2-2
clone_size: NA
v_call: TRBV28
cdr3_nt: TGTGCCAGCTTAAATCGGGCGGGAGCCCCCGGGGAGCTGTTTTTT
cdr3_aa: CASLNRAGAPGELFF

d_call: NA
j_call: TRBJ2-5
clone_size: few
v_call: TRBV19
cdr3_nt: TGTGCCAGTAGTATAGATTTTGGGTTAGAGACCCAGTACTTC
cdr3_aa: CASSIDFGLETQYF

d_call: NA
j_call: TRBJ2-7
clone_size: NA
v_call: TRBV5-4
cdr3_nt: TGTGCCAGCAGCTTTACAGGGAAAAACTACGAGCAGTACTTC
cdr3_aa: CASSFTGKNYEQYF

d_call: TRBD1
j_call: TRBJ1-1
clone_size: NA
v_call: TRBV5-1
cdr3_nt: TGCGCCAGCAGCTCCGGGACAGGGGGTACTCGAGCTTTCTTT
cdr3_aa: CASSSGTGGTRAFF

d_call: NA
j_call: TRBJ1-1
clone_size: NA
v_call: TRBV7-3
cdr3_nt: TGTGCCAGCAAAGGTGAGATGAACACTGAAGCTTTCTTT
cdr3_aa: CASKGEMNTEAFF

d_call: NA
j_call: TRBJ1-1
clone_size: NA
v_call: TRBV7-9
cdr3_nt: TGTGCCAGCAGCTTAGGGTCTGGGGCTGAAGCTTTCTTT
cdr3_aa: CASSLGSGAEAFF

d_call: NA
j_call: TRBJ1-4
clone_size: NA
v_call: TRBV19
cdr3_nt: TGTGCCAGTAGAGGAGTTGCAACTAATGAAAAACTGTTTTTT
cdr3_aa: CASRGVATNEKLFF

d_call: TRBD1
j_call: TRBJ1-2
clone_size: NA
v_call: TRBV18
cdr3_nt: TGTGCCAGCTCACCCCGGTCCGAGGGGGCCTATGGCTACACCTTC
cdr3_aa: CASSPRSEGAYGYTF